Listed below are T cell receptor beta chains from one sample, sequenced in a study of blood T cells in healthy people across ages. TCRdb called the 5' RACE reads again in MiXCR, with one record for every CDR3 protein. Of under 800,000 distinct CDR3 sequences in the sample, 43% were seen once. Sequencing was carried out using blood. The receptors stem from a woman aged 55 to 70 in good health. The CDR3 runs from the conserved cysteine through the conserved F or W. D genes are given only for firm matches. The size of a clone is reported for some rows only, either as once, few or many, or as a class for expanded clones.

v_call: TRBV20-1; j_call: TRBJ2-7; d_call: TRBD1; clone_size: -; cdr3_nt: TGCAGTGCTAGACCGGGACAGGGATACTACGAGCAGTACTTC; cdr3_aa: CSARPGQGYYEQYF
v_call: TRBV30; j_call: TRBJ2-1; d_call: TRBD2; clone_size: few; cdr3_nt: TGTGCCTGGAGCGAAACTAGCGGGCTAAGCAATGAGCAGTTCTTC; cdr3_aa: CAWSETSGLSNEQFF
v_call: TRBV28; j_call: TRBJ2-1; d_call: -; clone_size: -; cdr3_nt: TGTGCCAGCAGTTTGCCGCGAGGAGGGGCCTACAATGAGCAGTTCTTC; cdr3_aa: CASSLPRGGAYNEQFF
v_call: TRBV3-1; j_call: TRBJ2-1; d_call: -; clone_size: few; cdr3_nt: TGTGCCAGCAGCCAGCCCGGGACCGACAATGAGCAGTTCTTC; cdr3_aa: CASSQPGTDNEQFF
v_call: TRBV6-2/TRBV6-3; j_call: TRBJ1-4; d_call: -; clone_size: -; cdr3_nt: TGTGCCAGCAGTTACGGCGGCTCGGGAGGTGAAAAACTGTTTTTT; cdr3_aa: CASSYGGSGGEKLFF
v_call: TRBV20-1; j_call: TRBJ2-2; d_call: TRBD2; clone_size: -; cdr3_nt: TGCAGTGCTAGAGATGGAGGGAGGGCCACCGGGGAGCTGTTTTTT; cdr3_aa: CSARDGGRATGELFF
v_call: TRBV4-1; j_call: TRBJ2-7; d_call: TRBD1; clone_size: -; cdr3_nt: TGCGCCAGCAGCCAGGAAAGGACAGGCCCCAATGAGCAGTACTTC; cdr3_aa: CASSQERTGPNEQYF
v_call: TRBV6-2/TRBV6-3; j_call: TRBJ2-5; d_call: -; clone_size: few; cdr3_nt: TGTGCCAGCAGTCAACACCTACAGACCCAGTACTTC; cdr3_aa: CASSQHLQTQYF
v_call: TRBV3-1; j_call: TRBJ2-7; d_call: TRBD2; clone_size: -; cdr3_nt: TGTGCCAGCAGCCAAGAGGCCCTTCGGTGGGGGGGATCCTACGAGCAGTACTTC; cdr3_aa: CASSQEALRWGGSYEQYF
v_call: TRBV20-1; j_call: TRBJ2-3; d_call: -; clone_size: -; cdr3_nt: TGCAGTGCCCCGGCGGGCAGGGTATATGGCACAGATACGCAGTATTTT; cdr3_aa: CSAPAGRVYGTDTQYF
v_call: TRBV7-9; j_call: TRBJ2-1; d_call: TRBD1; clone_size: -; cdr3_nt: TGTGCCAGCAGCCCGGGACAGCTCAATGAGCAGTTCTTC; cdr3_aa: CASSPGQLNEQFF
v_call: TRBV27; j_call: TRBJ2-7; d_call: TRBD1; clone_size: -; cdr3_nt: TGTGCCAGCAGAGGGGACAGGGTGGGCGAGCAGTACTTC; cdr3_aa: CASRGDRVGEQYF
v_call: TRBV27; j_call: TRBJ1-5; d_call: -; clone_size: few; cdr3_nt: TGTGCCAGCAGTTTATCGTGGGGTTTCGGTCAGCCCCAGCATTTT; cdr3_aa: CASSLSWGFGQPQHF
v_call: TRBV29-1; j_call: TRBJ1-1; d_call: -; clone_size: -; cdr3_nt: TGCAGCGTTGAATTGGGGGGGACTGAAGCTTTCTTT; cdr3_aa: CSVELGGTEAFF
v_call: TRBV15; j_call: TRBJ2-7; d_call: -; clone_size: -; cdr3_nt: TGTGCCACCACTTCCGGGAACTCCTACGAGCAGTACTTC; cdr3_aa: CATTSGNSYEQYF
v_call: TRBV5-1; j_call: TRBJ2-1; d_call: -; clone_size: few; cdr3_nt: TGCGCCAGCAGCTTGGAGGGACGGTTTCCCCCCCACAATGAGCAGTTCTTC; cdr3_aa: CASSLEGRFPPHNEQFF
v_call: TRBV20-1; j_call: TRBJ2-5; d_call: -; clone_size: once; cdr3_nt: TGCGGTGCCGCCAGGGGAGAGACCCAGTACTTC; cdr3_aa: CGAARGETQYF
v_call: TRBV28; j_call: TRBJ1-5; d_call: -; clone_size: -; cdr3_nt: TGTGCCACAGCCCGGGGGGGGGAAGTCCAGCCCCAGCATTTT; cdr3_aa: CATARGGEVQPQHF
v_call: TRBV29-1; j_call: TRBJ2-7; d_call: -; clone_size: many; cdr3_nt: TGCAGCGTTATCGACTCCAGCTACGAGCAGTACTTC; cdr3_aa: CSVIDSSYEQYF
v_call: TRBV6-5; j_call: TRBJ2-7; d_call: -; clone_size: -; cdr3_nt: TGTGCCAGCAGTTACGCCGGGGGCGACTCCTACGAGCAGTACTTC; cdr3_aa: CASSYAGGDSYEQYF
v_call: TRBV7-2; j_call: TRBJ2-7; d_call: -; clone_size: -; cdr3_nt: TGTGCCAGCAGCTTAATTACAGGGTCCTACGAGCAGTACTTC; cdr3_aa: CASSLITGSYEQYF
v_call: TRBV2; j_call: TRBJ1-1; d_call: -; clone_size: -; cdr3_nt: TGTGCCAGCAGGCTCAACAGGGATCACAAGAACACTGAAGCTTTCTTT; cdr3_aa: CASRLNRDHKNTEAFF
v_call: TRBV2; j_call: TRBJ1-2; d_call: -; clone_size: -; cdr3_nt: TGTGCCAGCAGTGACAGAAGGTTACTAGGCTATGGCTACACCTTC; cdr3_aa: CASSDRRLLGYGYTF
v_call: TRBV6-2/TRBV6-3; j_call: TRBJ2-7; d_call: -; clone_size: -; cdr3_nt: TGTGCCAGCAGTTCCCCCAGCCAGGGGACCTACGAGCAGTACTTC; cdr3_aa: CASSSPSQGTYEQYF
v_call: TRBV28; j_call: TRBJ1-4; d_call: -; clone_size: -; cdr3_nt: TGTGCCAGCAGTTTATCATCTGAAAAACTGTTTTTT; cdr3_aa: CASSLSSEKLFF
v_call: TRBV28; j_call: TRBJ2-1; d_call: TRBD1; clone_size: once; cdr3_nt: TGTGCCAGCATCTCCGACGGAGCAGGGGGTATAGGGGAGCAGTTCTTC; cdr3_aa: CASISDGAGGIGEQFF
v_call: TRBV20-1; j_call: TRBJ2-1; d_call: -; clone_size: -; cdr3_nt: TGCAGTGCTAGAGGTGGGGTTGCTGAGCAGTTCTTC; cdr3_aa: CSARGGVAEQFF
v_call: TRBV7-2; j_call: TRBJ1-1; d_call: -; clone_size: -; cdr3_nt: TGTGCCAGCAGCTTAGGCGGGCCGCCGAACACTGAAGCTTTCTTT; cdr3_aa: CASSLGGPPNTEAFF
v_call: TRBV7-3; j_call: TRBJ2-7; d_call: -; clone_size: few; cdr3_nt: TGTGCCAGCAGCTTAATGCCGGGAGACGAGCAGTACTTC; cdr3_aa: CASSLMPGDEQYF
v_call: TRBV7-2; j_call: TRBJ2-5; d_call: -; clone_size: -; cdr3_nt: TGTGCCAGCAGCTTATATGGGGGGCCCGGGGAGCAGTACTTC; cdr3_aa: CASSLYGGPGEQYF
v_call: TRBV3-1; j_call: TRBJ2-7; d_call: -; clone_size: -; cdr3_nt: TGTGCCAGCAGCCAAGTTACTTGGGGAAAGCAGTACTTC; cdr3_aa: CASSQVTWGKQYF
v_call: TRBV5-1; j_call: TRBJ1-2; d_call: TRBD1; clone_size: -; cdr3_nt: TGCGCCAGCAGCTTGACTGCCGGGACAGGTGATGCCTATGGCTACACCTTC; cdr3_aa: CASSLTAGTGDAYGYTF
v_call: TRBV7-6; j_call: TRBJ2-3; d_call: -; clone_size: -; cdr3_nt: TGTGCCAGCAGCAAGGGGGGGGGCACAGATACGCAGTATTTT; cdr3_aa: CASSKGGGTDTQYF
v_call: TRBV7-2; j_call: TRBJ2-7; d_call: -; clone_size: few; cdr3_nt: TGTGCCAGCAGCTTAGGAGCCGACCCGGCCTCTTACGAGCAGTACTTC; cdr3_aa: CASSLGADPASYEQYF
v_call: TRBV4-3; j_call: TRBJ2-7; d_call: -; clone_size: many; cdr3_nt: TGCGCCAGCAGCCAAGATAAGGGACTCTCCTACGAGCAGTACTTC; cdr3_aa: CASSQDKGLSYEQYF
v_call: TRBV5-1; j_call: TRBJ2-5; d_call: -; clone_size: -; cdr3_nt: TGCGCCAGCAGCCCTCGTTCTAGCGCTACCGGCCAAGAGACCCAGTACTTC; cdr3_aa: CASSPRSSATGQETQYF
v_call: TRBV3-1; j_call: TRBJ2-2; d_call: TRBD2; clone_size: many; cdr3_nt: TGTGCCAGCAGTCGGACTAGCGGGAGTGTAGGCGGGGAGCTGTTTTTT; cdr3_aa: CASSRTSGSVGGELFF
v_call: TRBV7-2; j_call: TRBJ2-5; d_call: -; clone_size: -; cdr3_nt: TGTGCCAGCAGCCTATTCGCCCGGGGGCAGTACTTC; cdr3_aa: CASSLFARGQYF
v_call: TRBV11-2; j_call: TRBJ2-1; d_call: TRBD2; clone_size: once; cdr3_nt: TGTGCCGGCAGCTTAGATGCCCCGCGGGGGAGCGGGCCCTACTACAATGAGCAGTTCTTC; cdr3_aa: CAGSLDAPRGSGPYYNEQFF
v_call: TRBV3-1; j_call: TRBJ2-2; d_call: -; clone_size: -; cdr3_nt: TGTGCCAGCCAGCGACAACTAGCTCCCACCGGGGAGCTGTTTTTT; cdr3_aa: CASQRQLAPTGELFF
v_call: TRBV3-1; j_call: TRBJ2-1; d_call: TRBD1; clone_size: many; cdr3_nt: TGTGCCAGCAGCCCGACCGGGACAGGGATGAATGAGCAGTTCTTC; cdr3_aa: CASSPTGTGMNEQFF
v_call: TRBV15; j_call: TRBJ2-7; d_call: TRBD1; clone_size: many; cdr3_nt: TGTGCCACCAGCAGGTTGGGACAGGGCGGCTCCTACGAGCAGTACTTC; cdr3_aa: CATSRLGQGGSYEQYF